This T cell receptor beta chain was captured in a study of CD8+CD57+ T cells in acquired aplastic anemia (dated by TCRdb to the late 2010s). Study-level background: On average, sorted CD4+ and CD8+ cells yielded 3 to 4 ug of extracted DNA, with a range of about 0.19 to 30 ug. CD8+CD57+ expansion was defined as frequency above the mean frequency observed in healthy subjects. Broader findings and caveats from the paper: No significant difference in CD8+ Simpson's diversity was found between patients and healthy controls (P=0.060). Although under 35 CD8+ CDR3 sequences were shared by patients and controls, these sequences appeared highly expressed in patients and within the immunodominant clones of patients.

V and J lose 1 base and 0 bases, and a span of 7 bases separates them. The CDR1 and CDR2 encoded by the germline V gene (reference sequence) are LNHDA and SQIVND. Reading from cysteine to phenylalanine, the CDR3 counts 14 amino acids. Only the CDR3 region is kept as DNA, spanning 42 bases read in frame from base 1. TCR beta VDJ combination and CDR3 sequence profiling used genomic DNA as the template. TCR repertoire sequencing was run on an Illumina HiSeq 2000. Processing in the source paper ran as follows. Repertoire assessment relied on Simpson's diversity index, CDR3 size and DJ length profiles, and TRBV/TRBJ rearrangement plots. The immunodominant clone was defined as the most abundant DNA sequence in deep sequencing data. CDR3 amino acid sequences were screened for sharing across subjects and were compared with published repertoires and the VDJdb database. TCRdb took the public reads, trimmed them with fastp at Q25, ran MiXCR for clone calling and kept in-frame beta chains. Duplicate CDR3 protein sequences are folded into a single record with the most common DNA and genes. These V and J calls rely on TCRdb rather than the paper's analysis. For this sample the table gives some 170,000 distinct CDR3 sequences, of which 71% were detected only once. 40% to 55% of the sample is held by the ten biggest clonotypes.

Patients chosen for sequencing had shown expansion of CD8+CD57+ cells by flow cytometry. Every patient had severe acquired aplastic anemia, diagnosed using the International Study of Aplastic Anemia and Agranulocytosis and Camitta criteria. No patient had received any therapy when blood was sampled. In this study, sorted CD4+ and CD8+ T cells from the blood of healthy subjects and of severe aplastic anemia patients had their TCR repertoires deep-sequenced. Patients were enrolled under clinicaltrials.gov protocols 00001620, 01623167, 00001397, 00071045, 00081523 and 00961064 in the USA. Ficoll-Paque density gradient centrifugation was used to isolate peripheral blood mononuclear cells. Before DNA was extracted, CD4+ and CD8+ T cells were sorted using either FACS or magnetic beads. Regarding this clonotype: The target of this receptor is not known. No base qualities exist here, and no much larger clone lies one base off it.

The sequence was collected from a human donor with aplastic anemia. Material: sorted CD4+, CD8+, or CD8+CD57+ T cells (not recorded which) from PBMCs. Rearrangement joined TRBV19 to TRBJ2-7; the D gene assignment is ambiguous. The sequence in DNA is TGTGCCAGTAGTATAGTGGGCAGCTCCTACGAGCAGTACTTC. The translation is CASSIVGSSYEQYF.